The present T cell receptor (beta chain) was sequenced within a study of blood T cell repertoires in COVID-19. The overall study: The samples span acute and convalescent COVID-19 from the United States, Italy and Spain. Nucleic acid was either cDNA or gDNA, and it came from T cells, B-cell-depleted T cells, or PBMCs.

Source study methods: Nucleated cell number was recorded as an estimate derived from reference gene primer amplification. Generated by immunoSEQ multiplex PCR, the TCRdb table keeps only in-frame clones and is missing some. V and J calls and clone size are as listed in that table; D and trimming were resolved from the DNA. In the table there are 40,000 to 45,000 clones, 87% of which are singletons. Sample: peripheral blood. The clonotype was recovered from a man in his fifties or sixties with acute or convalescent COVID-19.

As DNA, the CDR3 is TGTGCCAGCAGTTACTCGCAGGTGATCTCTGGAAACACCATATATTTT. This codes for CASSYSQVISGNTIYF. V and J are TRBV6-5 and TRBJ1-3, with D unresolved. CDR3 length: 16 amino acids. Germline V gene lookup returns CDR1 MNHEY and CDR2 SVGAGI. Trimming took 0 bases from V and 0 from J, leaving 9 bases between them.